The entry below describes one T cell receptor (beta chain). The sample is drawn from a study of T cell responses to AZD1222 COVID-19 vaccine. V was pared by 2 bases and J by 7 bases, with 4 bases of the junction left unmatched. The CDR3 has 14 residues. Germline lookup yields CDR1 SGHKS and CDR2 YYEKEE (reference sequence). This table comes from immunoSEQ multiplex PCR, and its TCRdb copy is limited to in-frame clones, with some not included. The repertoire consists of some 120,000 clones, with approximately 85% occurring once and the leading ten covering under 9.5%. This TCR was recovered from an adult in good health. The genes are TRBV5-5 and TRBJ1-5, with TRBD1 identical over 9 bases. The starting material was peripheral blood, obtained on day 0 of AZD1222 vaccination. CDR3 coding DNA: TGTGCCAGCAGCTTCCGGGACAGGGAACAGCCCCAGCATTTT. Its protein product is CASSFRDREQPQHF.